Below are 22 T cell receptor beta chains sequenced from a single sample in a study of human T cells and chemical hapten exposure. Indicated time point: patch test 1, 2 weeks after DPC sensitization. Treatment specified: therapeutic diphenylcyclopropenone sensitization with weekly scalp DPC. It was from unfractionated whole blood that total RNA was extracted. TCRdb re-analysed the RACE reads in MiXCR, keeping a single row per CDR3 protein. The repertoire holds over 35,000 distinct CDR3 sequences, with 3% to 4% as singletons. The sequencing used whole blood, collected in connection with sensitization to the hapten diphenylcyclopropenone (DPC). Receptors were obtained from a man aged 50 or older with alopecia areata. Some clones in this sample may be carry-over from other donors' samples.

There are many counts of this clonotype. The chain combines TRBV19 with TRBJ2-2; 13 bases map to TRBD2. The germline gives CDR1 LNHDA, CDR2 SQIVND (reference sequence). Trimming removed 2 bases from V and 0 bases from J; junction bases left unmatched: 6. This CDR3 comprises 19 residues. CDR3 region: CASSIPQTSGRTNTGELFF. CDR3 nucleotides: TGTGCCAGTAGTATACCCCAGACTAGCGGGAGGACGAACACCGGGGAGCTGTTTTTT.

The table lists this clonotype with many counts. This chain uses TRBV7-2 with TRBJ2-1, with D hard to call. V shed 0 bases and J shed 2 bases, with 11 bases lying between them. The germline V gene encodes CDR1 SGHTA and CDR2 FQGNSA. The CDR3 contains 16 residues. The CDR3 is CASSLAVGSAYNEQFF. CDR3 DNA: TGTGCCAGCAGCTTAGCGGTCGGATCAGCCTACAATGAGCAGTTCTTC.

This clonotype was detected ten times or more. This chain's CDR3 is CASSYIGLNEQYF. In DNA form, the CDR3 reads TGTGCCAGCAGTTACATAGGTCTAAACGAGCAGTACTTC. The V and J genes are TRBV6-6 and TRBJ2-7, with no clear D. This CDR3 is built from 13 residues. From germline, CDR1 is MNHNY and CDR2 SVGAGI (reference sequence). Trimming took off 2 bases at V and 5 bases at J, with 10 bases between the two ends.

This clonotype was detected ten times or more. The CDR3 region is CASSLGRSGGNQPQHF. DNA of the CDR3: TGTGCCAGCAGCTTAGGCAGGTCGGGGGGCAATCAGCCCCAGCATTTT. The chain has TRBV13 and TRBJ1-5; maybe TRBD1 (5 bases). Per the germline V gene, CDR1 is PRHDT and CDR2 is FYEKMQ (reference sequence). This CDR3 has 16 amino acids. V shed 0 bases and J shed 2 bases, with 11 bases lying between them.

This clonotype came up many times. The chain has TRBV6-6 and TRBJ2-1, with 11 bases that match TRBD2. The CDR3 length is 14 residues. Germline-derived CDR1 and CDR2 are MNHNY and SVGAGI (reference sequence). With 6 bases clipped from V and 9 bases from J, the junction kept 7 bases outside the gene matches. The CDR3 loop reads CASRPLAGVSEQFF. DNA for the CDR3: TGTGCCAGCAGGCCACTAGCGGGAGTAAGTGAGCAGTTCTTC.

This clonotype was counted at least ten times. The chain is built from TRBV6-6 and TRBJ2-4; a weak D match, TRBD2 (5 bases). The V gene's germline CDR1 is MNHNY and CDR2 SVGAGI (reference sequence). V was pared by 2 bases and J by 8 bases, with 16 bases between. CDR3 length equals 15 residues. CDR3 sequence reads: CASSYAGFLGDIQYF. DNA of the CDR3: TGTGCCAGCAGTTACGCGGGTTTTTTAGGTGACATTCAGTACTTC.

This clonotype has at least ten counts. The V and J genes are TRBV7-3 and TRBJ1-1, with D perhaps TRBD1 (5 bases). The V gene's germline CDR1 is SGHTA and CDR2 FQGTGA. V was trimmed by 5 bases and J by 6 bases, leaving 16 bases between them. The CDR3 length is 14 residues. The CDR3 coding sequence is TGTGCCAGCAGCGCTCAACAGGACGGGGCTGAAGCTTTCTTT. Residues: CASSAQQDGAEAFF.

This clonotype was seen repeatedly, ten times or more. The chain combines TRBV21-1 with TRBJ2-7; TRBD2 is the table's D call and was not checked against the DNA. TRBV21-1 is listed as a pseudogene. The CDR3 has 15 residues. DNA of the CDR3: TGTGCCAGCCCCGCCGGGACTAGCAAAACTCGCGAGCAGTACTTC. Translated, it gives CASPAGTSKTREQYF.

This clonotype was seen many times. CDR3 in amino acids: CASSRTGGTEAFF. CDR3 nucleotide sequence: TGTGCCAGCAGCCGGACAGGGGGAACTGAAGCTTTCTTT. This chain connects TRBV7-3 to TRBJ1-1; TRBD1 matches at 10 bases. The germline gives CDR1 SGHTA, CDR2 FQGTGA. V shed 5 bases, J shed 5 bases, and the junction held 2 bases outside the gene matches. This CDR3 has 13 amino acids.

This clonotype was seen more than once but under ten times. This chain connects TRBV15 to TRBJ1-3; D remains unclear. V lost 3 bases and J 4 bases, leaving 7 bases between the germline ends. Germline V lookup: CDR1 LNHNV, CDR2 YYDKDF (reference sequence). The CDR3 spans 13 residues. The CDR3 loop is CATSSRSGNTIYF. CDR3 DNA sequence: TGTGCCACCAGCAGCAGGTCCGGAAACACCATATATTTT.

This clonotype has just a few counts. This rearrangement joins TRBV7-3 to TRBJ2-1; 8 nucleotides match TRBD2. The CDR3 has 14 amino acids. Germline V lookup: CDR1 SGHTA, CDR2 FQGTGA. V was pared by 3 bases and J by 4 bases, with 2 bases of the junction left unmatched. CDR3 bases: TGTGCCAGCAGCTTGGGACTAGGGTACAATGAGCAGTTCTTC. Translated: CASSLGLGYNEQFF. Full variable domain (remainder filled in from reference TRBV7-3 and TRBJ2-1): GAGVSQTPSNKVTEKGKYVELRCDPISGHTALYWYRQSLGQGPEFLIYFQGTGAADDSGLPNDRFFAVRPEGSVSTLKIQRTERGDSAVYLCASSLGLGYNEQFFGPGTRLTVL.

This clonotype has ten or more counts. The chain joins TRBV11-2 to TRBJ2-1; tentative D call: TRBD2 (5 bases). Trimming pared 0 bases from V and 9 bases from J, leaving 9 bases between. The CDR3 has 13 amino acids. Germline-derived CDR1 and CDR2 are SGHAT and FQNNGV. CDR3 sequence (DNA): TGTGCCAGCAGCTTAGATTCGGGAACTGAGCAGTTCTTC. This translates into CASSLDSGTEQFF.

This clonotype was seen repeatedly, ten times or more. This chain connects TRBV5-1 to TRBJ2-5; D ambiguous. The CDR3 covers 12 residues. The germline gives CDR1 SGHRS, CDR2 YFSETQ. V gave up 0 bases and J gave up 1 base, with 1 base separating them. CDR3: CASSLGQETQYF. Here the CDR3 DNA reads TGCGCCAGCAGCTTGGGCCAAGAGACCCAGTACTTC.

This clonotype was observed many times. V gene TRBV7-2 combines with J gene TRBJ1-5; 7 bases match TRBD1. The CDR3 spans 16 residues. Germline CDR1 SGHTA, CDR2 FQGNSA. V was clipped by 2 bases and J by 6 bases; unmatched bases: 10. The CDR3 sequence: CASSLTTTGSGQPQHF. As DNA, the CDR3 is TGTGCCAGCAGCTTAACTACGACAGGGTCGGGTCAGCCCCAGCATTTT.

This clonotype was counted ten times or more. A read error may produce the germline difference seen at one junction end. The chain carries TRBV2 and TRBJ2-1; perhaps TRBD1 as D (5 bases). This CDR3 spans 13 amino acids. The V gene's germline CDR1 is SNHLY and CDR2 FYNNEI. The CDR3 spells CASSESPQGLPVF. CDR3 sequence (DNA): TGTGCCAGCAGTGAATCTCCCCAGGGCCTCCCAGTCTTC.

This clonotype was observed many times. The chain employs TRBV14 and TRBJ2-6; D is unresolved. Germline lookup yields CDR1 SGHDN and CDR2 FVKESK. V was pared by 2 bases and J by 4 bases, with 6 bases between. This CDR3 is 14 amino acids long. The CDR3 sequence is CASSQLGGANVLTF. The CDR3 DNA is TGTGCCAGCAGCCAATTAGGGGGGGCCAACGTCCTGACTTTC.

This clonotype was counted ten times or more. This sequence joins TRBV12-3 or TRBV12-4 and TRBJ2-7; TRBD1 is a possible D gene (5 bases). The V end was cut by 6 bases, the J end by 5 bases, with 14 bases between. The CDR3 consists of 13 residues. The CDR3 here is CASRLGQGHEQYF. CDR3 DNA: TGTGCCAGCAGACTTGGGCAGGGCCACGAGCAGTACTTC.

The sample holds many counts of this clonotype. V gene TRBV12-3 or TRBV12-4 combines with J gene TRBJ1-4; weak D call: TRBD1 (5 bases). This CDR3 comprises 16 residues. V was pared by 3 bases and J by 5 bases, with 16 bases between. CDR3 sequence (DNA): TGTGCCAGCAGTTTCGGGGCTGGGGAGGTGAATGAAAAACTGTTTTTT. Protein product: CASSFGAGEVNEKLFF.

This clonotype was seen many times. The genes are TRBV6-6 and TRBJ2-7; D tentatively reads TRBD1 or TRBD2 (5 bases each). The V gene's germline CDR1 is MNHNY and CDR2 SVGAGI (reference sequence). The CDR3 consists of 15 residues. Trimming took 0 bases from V and 5 from J, leaving 14 bases between them. DNA of the CDR3: TGTGCCAGCAGTTACTCGTTTGGGGGAGTCAACGAGCAGTACTTC. This encodes CASSYSFGGVNEQYF.

There are many counts of this clonotype. The genes are TRBV28 and TRBJ2-2; the D gene is possibly TRBD1 (6 bases). Trimming shortened V by 7 bases and J by 2 bases, and 17 bases separated the two germline ends. Germline V gene sequence: CDR1 MDHEN, CDR2 SYDVKM. The CDR3 length is 16 residues. CDR3 sequence (DNA): TGTGCCAGCACCCTGGGGGCACAGGGAAACACCGGGGAGCTGTTTTTT. It specifies CASTLGAQGNTGELFF. The entire variable domain, with the rest obtained from reference TRBV28 and TRBJ2-2, is as follows: DVKVTQSSRYLVKRTGEKVFLECVQDMDHENMFWYRQDPGLGLRLIYFSYDVKMKEKGDIPEGYSVSREKKERFSLILESASTNQTSMYLCASTLGAQGNTGELFFGEGSRLTVL.

The chain carries TRBV20-1 and TRBJ1-2; 10 bases match TRBD1. The CDR3 spans 16 residues. Trimming took 3 bases from V and 5 from J; bases not matched to a gene: 12. Germline CDR1 is DFQATT and CDR2 is SNEGSKA (reference sequence). As DNA, the CDR3 is TGCAGTGCTAGCGCCACCCCCGGGACAGGGGAATATGGCTACACCTTC. Translation: CSASATPGTGEYGYTF.

The rearrangement links TRBV11-2 to TRBJ2-3; maybe TRBD2 (5 bases). There are 15 residues in the CDR3. Trimming shortened V by 1 base and J by 4 bases, and 12 bases separated the two germline ends. The germline CDR1 and CDR2 sequences are SGHAT and FQNNGV. The chain's CDR3 is CASSLALEVADTQYF. As DNA, the CDR3 is TGTGCCAGCAGCTTAGCCCTGGAGGTTGCAGATACGCAGTATTTT. Based on the CDR3 plus reference TRBV11-2 and TRBJ2-3, the full variable domain is EAGVAQSPRYKIIEKRQSVAFWCNPISGHATLYWYQQILGQGPKLLIQFQNNGVVDDSQLPKDRFSAERLKGVDSTLKIQPAKLEDSAVYLCASSLALEVADTQYFGPGTRLTVL.